This T cell receptor (beta chain) was sequenced for a study of blood T cells in healthy people across ages (dated by TCRdb to between 2014 and 2016). About the investigation overall: In model experiments, template switching captured roughly one uniquely barcoded TCR beta cDNA molecule for every two T cells. Two additional independent replicas of 1 million unique cDNA reads from the same blood draw were analyzed for two donors (one aged 18 to 30 and one aged 80 or older). Four age groups were formed from the donors: young (average approximately 15 years), middle-aged (approximately 40), aged (more than 55) and long-lived (more than 75). To avoid experimental bias, donors of different ages were distributed randomly across sequencing lanes. To track age-related changes in TCR beta repertoire diversity, the study relied on deep sequencing normalized with unique cDNA molecular identifiers. Study-level results and caveats: Total diversity estimates from one million sequenced T cells were considered lower bounds and underestimates. Donor CMV infection status was unknown, potentially confounding age-related changes in expanded clonotypes. Observed TCR beta diversity per million T cells fell roughly linearly with age, and a significant reduction was already apparent by age roughly 40. Bulk unsorted PBMC profiling prevented conclusive comparison of naive and antigen-experienced compartments. Compared with the aged group, the long-lived group had more naive CD4+ T cells, fewer expanded clones and increased TCR diversity, suggesting age selection. A strong correlation was found between observed TCR beta diversity and the percentage of naive T cells measured by flow cytometry.

The 40 or so donors, aged about 6 to 95 years, were systemically healthy Caucasian individuals from Russia. Approximately 9.7 milliliters of peripheral blood were drawn from each donor into EDTA-treated Vacutainer tubes. PBMCs were isolated by Ficoll-Paque density-gradient centrifugation, with at least 6 million obtained per sample. Trizol reagent was used to extract total RNA from PBMCs, with at least 6 micrograms per sample. Naive CD45RAhigh/CD27high T cell percentages were measured by flow cytometry on a PBMC aliquot from every donor. Library generation was performed with 5' RACE. TCRdb names Illumina HiSeq 2500 as the instrument used. The second PCR ran for roughly 6 to 11 cycles and used a J-beta primer mix along with a sample-barcoded 5' primer. Each TCR beta cDNA molecule received a unique molecular identifier from a template-switch 5' adaptor carrying 12 random nucleotides. Each sample yielded at least 3 million CDR3-containing paired-end reads. First-strand cDNA synthesis was performed from all RNA using the Mint cDNA synthesis kit, with priming by a TRBC-specific oligonucleotide. Following uracil-DNA glycosylase treatment, all cDNA underwent a first 18-cycle PCR with the universal primers M1SS and BC2_uni_R. In the source study's methods: Each sample was normalized by randomly selecting 1 million high-quality reads, each carrying a distinct molecular identifier. Reads sharing molecular identifiers were discarded rather than binned into consensus sequences. CDR3 identification, clonotype clustering and error correction used MiTCR with a Q25 quality threshold and the strictest error-elimination algorithm. A nonparametric unseen species model with Euler transformation was used to estimate a lower bound on total TCR beta diversity. TCRdb trimmed public reads at Q25 via fastp, called clones via MiXCR and kept in-frame beta chains. When rows share a CDR3 protein, they turn into one entry using the most common DNA and genes. The V and J calls and clone size come from TCRdb's table, not from the authors' own analysis. The sample yields about 1 million distinct CDR3 sequences; under 45% were counted once. Together, the top ten hold about 19% of the sample.

On this clonotype itself: The antigen this receptor binds is unknown. Base quality data are lacking; no much larger clone is found one base away.

The trim is 4 bases for V and 6 bases for J, with a gap of 15 bases between the germline ends. The germline V gene encodes CDR1 SNHLY and CDR2 FYNNEI. The CDR3 has 15 amino acids, counting the end cysteine and phenylalanine. The read is trimmed to its CDR3 DNA, 45 bases read in frame from base 1. The sample was blood. This TCR came from a woman aged 55-69 years in good health. Recombination connected TRBV2 to TRBJ2-2; TRBD2 could be the D gene, as 7 bases match. CDR3 reads: CASSGGGGRAGELFF. The base sequence is TGTGCCAGCAGTGGAGGGGGGGGGCGCGCCGGGGAGCTGTTTTTT.